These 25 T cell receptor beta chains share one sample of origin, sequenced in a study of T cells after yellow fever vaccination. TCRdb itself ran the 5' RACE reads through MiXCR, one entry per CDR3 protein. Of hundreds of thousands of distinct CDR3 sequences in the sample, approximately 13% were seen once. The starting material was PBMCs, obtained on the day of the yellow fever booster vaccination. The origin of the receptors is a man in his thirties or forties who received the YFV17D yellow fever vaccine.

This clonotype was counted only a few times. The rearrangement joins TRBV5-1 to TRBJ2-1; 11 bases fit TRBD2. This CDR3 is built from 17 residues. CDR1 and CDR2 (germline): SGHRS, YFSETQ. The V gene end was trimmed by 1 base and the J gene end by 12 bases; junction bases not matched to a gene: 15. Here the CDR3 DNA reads TGCGCCAGCAGCTTGTCGGGACCCCTGGGACTAGCGGTTGGGCAGTTCTTC. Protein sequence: CASSLSGPLGLAVGQFF.

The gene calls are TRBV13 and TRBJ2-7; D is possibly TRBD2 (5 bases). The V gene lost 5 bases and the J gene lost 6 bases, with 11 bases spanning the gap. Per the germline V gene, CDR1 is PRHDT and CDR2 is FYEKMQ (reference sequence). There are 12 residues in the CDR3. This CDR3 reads CASSPQEGEQYF. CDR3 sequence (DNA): TGTGCCAGCAGCCCACAAGAGGGCGAGCAGTACTTC.

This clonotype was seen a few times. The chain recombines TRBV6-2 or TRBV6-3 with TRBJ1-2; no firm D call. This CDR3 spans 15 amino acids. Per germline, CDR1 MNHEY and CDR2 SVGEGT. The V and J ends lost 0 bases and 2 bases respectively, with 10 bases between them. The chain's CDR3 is CASSYSMLTNYGYTF. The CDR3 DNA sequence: TGTGCCAGCAGTTACTCGATGCTCACCAACTATGGCTACACCTTC.

For the CDR3, the DNA is TGCGCCACCGCCGTTCTGGAGCTGTTTTTT. Translated, it gives CATAVLELFF. This chain connects TRBV10-1 to TRBJ2-2; D uncertain. This CDR3 contains 10 residues. The germline CDR1 and CDR2 sequences are WNHNN and SYGVQD (reference sequence). Trimming shortened V by 10 bases and J by 10 bases, and 10 bases separated the two germline ends.

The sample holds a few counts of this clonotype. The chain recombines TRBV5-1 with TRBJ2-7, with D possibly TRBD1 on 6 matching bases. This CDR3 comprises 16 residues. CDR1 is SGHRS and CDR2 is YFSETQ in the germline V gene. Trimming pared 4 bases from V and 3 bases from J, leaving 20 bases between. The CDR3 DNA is TGCGCCAGCAGCGACCCGGTGGGCAGGGGAATCTACGAGCAGTACTTC. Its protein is CASSDPVGRGIYEQYF.

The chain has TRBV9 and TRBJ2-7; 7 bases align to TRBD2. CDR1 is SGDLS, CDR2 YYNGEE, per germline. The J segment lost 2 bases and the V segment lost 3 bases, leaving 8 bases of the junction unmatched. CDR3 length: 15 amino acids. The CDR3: CASSAGLGAAYEQYF. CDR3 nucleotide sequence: TGTGCCAGCAGCGCCGGACTAGGGGCCGCCTACGAGCAGTACTTC.

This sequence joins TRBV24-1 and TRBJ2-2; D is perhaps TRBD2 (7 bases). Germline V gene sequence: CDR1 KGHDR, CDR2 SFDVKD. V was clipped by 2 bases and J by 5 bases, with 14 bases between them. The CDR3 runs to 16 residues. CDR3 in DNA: TGTGCCACCAGTGATTCAGGGGCGGGAGCGACCGGGGAGCTGTTTTTT. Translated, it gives CATSDSGAGATGELFF.

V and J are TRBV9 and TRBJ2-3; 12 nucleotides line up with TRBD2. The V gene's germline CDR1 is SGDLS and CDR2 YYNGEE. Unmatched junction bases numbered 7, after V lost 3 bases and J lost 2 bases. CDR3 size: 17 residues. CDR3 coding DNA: TGTGCCAGCAGCGCCTTACTAGCGGGAGGCCCCACAGATACGCAGTATTTT. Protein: CASSALLAGGPTDTQYF.

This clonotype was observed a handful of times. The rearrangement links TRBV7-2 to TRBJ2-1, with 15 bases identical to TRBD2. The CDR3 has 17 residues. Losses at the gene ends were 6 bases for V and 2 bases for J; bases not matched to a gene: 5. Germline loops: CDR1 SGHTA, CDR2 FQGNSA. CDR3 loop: CASRGLAGGGTYNEQFF. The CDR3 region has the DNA TGTGCCAGCAGAGGACTAGCGGGAGGGGGAACCTACAATGAGCAGTTCTTC.

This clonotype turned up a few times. For the CDR3, the DNA is TGTGCCAGCAGCTCAATAGCGGGAACGAACTACAATGAGCAGTTCTTC. Protein product: CASSSIAGTNYNEQFF. This chain uses TRBV5-4 with TRBJ2-1; 8 positions match TRBD2. CDR1 is SGHNT and CDR2 is YYREEE in the germline V gene (reference sequence). This CDR3 is built from 16 residues. J lost 3 bases, V lost 3 bases, and 8 bases had no gene match.

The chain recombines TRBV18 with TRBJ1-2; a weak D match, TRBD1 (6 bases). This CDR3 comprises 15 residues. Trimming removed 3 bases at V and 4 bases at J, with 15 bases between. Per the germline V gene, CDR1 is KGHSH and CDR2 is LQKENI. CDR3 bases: TGTGCCAGCTCACCTGCAGAGGGGGGAACCTATGGCTACACCTTC. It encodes CASSPAEGGTYGYTF.

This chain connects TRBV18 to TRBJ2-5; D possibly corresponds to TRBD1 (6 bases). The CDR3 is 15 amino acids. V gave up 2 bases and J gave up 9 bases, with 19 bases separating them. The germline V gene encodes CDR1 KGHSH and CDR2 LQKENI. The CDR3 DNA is TGTGCCAGCTCACCAAGTCGGGCAGGGGAGAAGGCCCAGTACTTC. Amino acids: CASSPSRAGEKAQYF.

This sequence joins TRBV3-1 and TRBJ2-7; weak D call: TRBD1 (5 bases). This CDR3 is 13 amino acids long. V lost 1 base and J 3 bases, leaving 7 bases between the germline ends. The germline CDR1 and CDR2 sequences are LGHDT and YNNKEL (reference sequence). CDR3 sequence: CASSQADNYEQYF. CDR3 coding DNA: TGTGCCAGCAGCCAAGCGGACAACTACGAGCAGTACTTC.

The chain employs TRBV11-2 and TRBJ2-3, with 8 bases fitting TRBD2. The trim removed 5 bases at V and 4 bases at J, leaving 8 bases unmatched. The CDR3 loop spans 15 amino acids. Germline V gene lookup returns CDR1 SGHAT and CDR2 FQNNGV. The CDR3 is CASSTPGRAADTQYF. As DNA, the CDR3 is TGTGCCAGCAGCACCCCCGGGAGGGCCGCAGATACGCAGTATTTT.

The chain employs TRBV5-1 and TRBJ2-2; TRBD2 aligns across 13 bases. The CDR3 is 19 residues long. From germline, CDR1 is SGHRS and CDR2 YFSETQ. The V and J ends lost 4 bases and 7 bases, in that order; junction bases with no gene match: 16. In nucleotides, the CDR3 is TGCGCCAGCAGCCAAGTGGTTGGACTAGCGGGAGAAAGTGTCGGGGAGCTGTTTTTT. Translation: CASSQVVGLAGESVGELFF.

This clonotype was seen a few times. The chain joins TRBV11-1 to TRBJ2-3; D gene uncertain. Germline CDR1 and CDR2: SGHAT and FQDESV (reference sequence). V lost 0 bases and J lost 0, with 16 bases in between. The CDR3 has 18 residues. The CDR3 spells CASSLALPTETSTDTQYF. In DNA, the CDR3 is TGTGCCAGCAGCTTAGCCCTCCCGACTGAGACTAGCACAGATACGCAGTATTTT.

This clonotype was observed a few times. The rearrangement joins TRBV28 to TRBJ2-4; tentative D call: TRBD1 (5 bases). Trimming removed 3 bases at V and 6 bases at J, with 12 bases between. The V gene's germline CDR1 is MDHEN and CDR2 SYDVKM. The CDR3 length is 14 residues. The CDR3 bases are TGTGCCAGCAGTTTGCCCAGGGCCCTAAACATTCAGTACTTC. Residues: CASSLPRALNIQYF.

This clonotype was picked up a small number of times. CDR3 DNA: TGTGCCAGCAGCTTAGCTCTAGTCGGCGGGGAGCTGTTTTTT. Its protein is CASSLALVGGELFF. V usage is TRBV7-8 and J usage is TRBJ2-2; D is undetermined. The CDR3 spans 14 residues. The V gene lost 0 bases and the J gene lost 7 bases, with 9 bases spanning the gap. Germline V lookup: CDR1 SGHVS, CDR2 FQNEAQ. Full variable domain (rest looked up from reference TRBV7-8 and TRBJ2-2): GAGVSQSPRYKVAKRGQDVALRCDPISGHVSLFWYQQALGQGPEFLTYFQNEAQLDKSGLPSDRFFAERPEGSVSTLKIQRTQQEDSAVYLCASSLALVGGELFFGEGSRLTVL.

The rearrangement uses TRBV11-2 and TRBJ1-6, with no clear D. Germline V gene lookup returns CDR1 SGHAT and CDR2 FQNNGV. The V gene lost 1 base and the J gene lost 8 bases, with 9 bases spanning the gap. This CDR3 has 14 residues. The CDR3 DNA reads TGTGCCAGCAGCTTAGTTGGGTGGGATTCACCCCTCCACTTT. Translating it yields CASSLVGWDSPLHF.

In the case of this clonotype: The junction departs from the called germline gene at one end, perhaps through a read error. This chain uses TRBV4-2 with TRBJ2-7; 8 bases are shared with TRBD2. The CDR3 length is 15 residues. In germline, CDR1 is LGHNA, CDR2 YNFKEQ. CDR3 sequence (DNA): TGTGCCAGCAGCCAAGAGCGAGGACTAGCCTACAAGCAGTACTTC. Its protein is CASSQERGLAYKQYF.

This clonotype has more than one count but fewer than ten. The CDR3 sequence: CAISESMELAGPTGELFF. The DNA for the CDR3 is TGTGCCATCAGTGAGTCGATGGAACTAGCGGGACCCACCGGGGAGCTGTTTTTT. J is TRBJ2-2 and V is TRBV10-3; TRBD2 aligns across 10 bases. The CDR3 totals 18 residues. The V gene's germline CDR1 is ENHRY and CDR2 SYGVKD. With V trimmed by 0 bases and J by 4 bases, 8 bases remained unmatched.

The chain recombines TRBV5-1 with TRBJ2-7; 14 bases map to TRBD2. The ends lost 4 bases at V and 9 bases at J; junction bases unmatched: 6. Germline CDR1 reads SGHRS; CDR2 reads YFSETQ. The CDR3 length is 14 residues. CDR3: CASSPGLAGAGQYF. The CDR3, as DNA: TGCGCCAGCAGCCCGGGACTAGCGGGGGCCGGGCAGTACTTC. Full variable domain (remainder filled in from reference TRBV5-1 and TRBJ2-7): KAGVTQTPRYLIKTRGQQVTLSCSPISGHRSVSWYQQTPGQGLQFLFEYFSETQRNKGNFPGRFSGRQFSNSRSEMNVSTLELGDSALYLCASSPGLAGAGQYFGPGTRLTVT.

The CDR3 spells CASSFERSSYNSPLHF. The CDR3 nucleotides are TGTGCCAGCAGCTTTGAGCGGAGCTCCTATAATTCACCCCTCCACTTT. V is TRBV5-8 and J is TRBJ1-6; D not certain. CDR1 is SGHTS and CDR2 is YDEGEE in the germline V gene. The V end lost 2 bases, the J end lost 0 bases, and 9 bases lay between the germline ends. CDR3 length: 16 amino acids. Supplemented by reference TRBV5-8 and TRBJ1-6, the full variable domain reads EAGVTQSPTHLIKTRGQQATLRCSPISGHTSVYWYQQALGLGLQFLLWYDEGEERNRGNFPPRFSGRQFPNYSSELNVNALELEDSALYLCASSFERSSYNSPLHFGNGTRLTVT.

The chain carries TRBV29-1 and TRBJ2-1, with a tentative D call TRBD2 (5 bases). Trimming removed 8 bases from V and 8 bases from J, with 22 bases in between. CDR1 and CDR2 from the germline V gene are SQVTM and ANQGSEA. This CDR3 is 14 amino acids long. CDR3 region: CSPPGSERPDEQFF. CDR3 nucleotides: TGCAGCCCCCCTGGGAGTGAGCGACCTGATGAGCAGTTCTTC.

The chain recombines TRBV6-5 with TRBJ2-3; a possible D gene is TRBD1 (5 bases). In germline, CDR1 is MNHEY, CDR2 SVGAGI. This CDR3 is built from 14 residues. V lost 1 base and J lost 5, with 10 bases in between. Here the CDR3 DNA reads TGTGCCAGCAGTTACTTTGCAGGGCGAGATACGCAGTATTTT. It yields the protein CASSYFAGRDTQYF.